This TCR beta chain derives from a study of blood T cell repertoires in COVID-19. In the study overall: The United States, Italy and Spain supplied acute and convalescent COVID-19 samples.

Germline assignment: CDR1 MNHEY and CDR2 SVGAGI. The V and J ends lost 4 bases and 5 bases, in that order; junction bases with no gene match: 5. CDR3 length equals 14 residues. Sequencing used immunoSEQ multiplex PCR; TCRdb keeps in-frame clones, though not all of them. The table shows under 250,000 clones, with around nine tenths occurring only once. Study members were between about 18 and 100 years old and lived in roughly 24 US regions. Cohorts were determined from participant-reported clinical history. Participants in the exposed group had met a COVID-19 case in the 2 weeks before joining the study.

The rearrangement links TRBV6-5 to TRBJ1-3; 7 bases agree with TRBD1. The sample taken for sequencing was PBMCs or T cells enriched from blood (not recorded which). This TCR was sampled from a woman in her thirties or forties who had been exposed to COVID-19. CDR3 coding DNA: TGTGCCAGCAGTTCCACAGGGGCACGAAACACCATATATTTT. Its protein is CASSSTGARNTIYF.